In this sample, the clone carrying this T cell receptor beta chain turned up many times. TCRdb independently ran MiXCR on the reads; one entry per CDR3 protein. Here the sample spans 290,000 or so distinct CDR3 sequences, about 9.2% being singletons. The V gene end was trimmed by 0 bases and the J gene end by 7 bases; junction bases not matched to a gene: 3. Per germline, CDR1 SGHDN and CDR2 FVKESK. This CDR3 has 15 residues. This specimen belongs to a study of T cell repertoires in cytomegalovirus infection. This chain joins TRBV14 and TRBJ1-6; 7 bases agree with TRBD1. The sequenced material came from PBMCs. The sequence derives from a human donor in good health (CMV status not recorded). Some clones in this sample may be carry-over from other donors' samples. For the CDR3, the DNA is TGTGCCAGCAGCCAAGAGGGGACAGCCAATTCACCCCTCCACTTT. Translated: CASSQEGTANSPLHF.